A selection of T cell receptor beta chains follows, all from one sample in a study of type 1 regulatory T cells. These receptors lack a known antigen. TCRdb reanalysed the reads using MiXCR and keeps one entry per CDR3 protein. The sample carries about 62,000 distinct CDR3 sequences, approximately 67% recorded once. Sequences were obtained from cultured non-Tr1 T cells, either the whole culture or a sorted T cell fraction (not recorded which). These receptors all stem from a human donor in good health. Each CDR3 is given with its conserved first and last residue. Each record gives: CDR3 protein, CDR3 DNA, J gene, CDR3 length, clone size, V gene, D gene. The D gene is left open where the match is weak. Only some rows state a clone size, as once, few, many or a class for expanded clones.

CDR3aa: CASSQGPGGARIGSEAFF
CDR3nt: TGCGCCAGCAGCCAAGGGCCAGGGGGCGCGAGGATAGGGTCTGAAGCTTTCTTT
j_gene: TRBJ1-1
len: 18
abundance: NA
v_gene: TRBV4-3
d_gene: TRBD1

CDR3aa: CASSLGRATDTQYF
CDR3nt: TGTGCCAGCAGCCTGGGACGAGCCACAGATACGCAGTATTTT
j_gene: TRBJ2-3
len: 14
abundance: NA
v_gene: TRBV27
d_gene: NA

CDR3aa: CASSQAMFPPTDRGLEQYF
CDR3nt: TGCGCCAGCAGCCAAGCGATGTTTCCCCCAACGGACAGGGGGCTTGAGCAGTACTTC
j_gene: TRBJ2-7
len: 19
abundance: once
v_gene: TRBV4-3
d_gene: TRBD1

CDR3aa: CASSAGGGNTEAFF
CDR3nt: TGTGCCAGCAGCGCAGGGGGGGGGAACACTGAAGCTTTCTTT
j_gene: TRBJ1-1
len: 14
abundance: NA
v_gene: TRBV11-3
d_gene: TRBD1

CDR3aa: CASSPPLAGTDTQYF
CDR3nt: TGTGCCAGCTCACCACCTCTAGCGGGCACAGATACGCAGTATTTT
j_gene: TRBJ2-3
len: 15
abundance: once
v_gene: TRBV18
d_gene: TRBD2

CDR3aa: CASSMGPNYGYTF
CDR3nt: TGTGCCAGCTCAATGGGCCCTAACTATGGCTACACCTTC
j_gene: TRBJ1-2
len: 13
abundance: NA
v_gene: TRBV18
d_gene: NA

CDR3aa: CASSQGTGLGGYYGYTF
CDR3nt: TGCGCCAGCAGCCAAGGAACGGGGTTAGGGGGCTACTATGGCTACACCTTC
j_gene: TRBJ1-2
len: 17
abundance: NA
v_gene: TRBV4-3
d_gene: TRBD1

CDR3aa: CASSSGSSGNTIYF
CDR3nt: TGTGCCAGCAGTTCCGGGAGCTCTGGAAACACCATATATTTT
j_gene: TRBJ1-3
len: 14
abundance: NA
v_gene: TRBV11-2
d_gene: NA

CDR3aa: CASSLGTGLAGVEQYF
CDR3nt: TGCGCCAGCAGCTTGGGGACGGGACTAGCGGGAGTAGAGCAGTACTTC
j_gene: TRBJ2-7
len: 16
abundance: few
v_gene: TRBV5-1
d_gene: TRBD2

CDR3aa: CATSDPTPSGRGNNEQFF
CDR3nt: TGTGCCACCAGTGACCCTACCCCTAGCGGGAGGGGGAACAATGAGCAGTTCTTC
j_gene: TRBJ2-1
len: 18
abundance: medium-sized
v_gene: TRBV24-1
d_gene: TRBD2

CDR3aa: CASSPNSQGAGANVLTF
CDR3nt: TGCGCCAGCAGCCCCAATTCACAGGGCGCCGGGGCCAACGTCCTGACTTTC
j_gene: TRBJ2-6
len: 17
abundance: NA
v_gene: TRBV5-1
d_gene: NA

CDR3aa: CASQSHGSSYNEQFF
CDR3nt: TGTGCCAGCCAGTCGCACGGGAGCTCCTACAATGAGCAGTTCTTC
j_gene: TRBJ2-1
len: 15
abundance: few
v_gene: TRBV27
d_gene: NA

CDR3aa: CASSLGGTTNQPQHF
CDR3nt: TGTGCCAGCAGCTTAGGCGGGACAACCAATCAGCCCCAGCATTTT
j_gene: TRBJ1-5
len: 15
abundance: NA
v_gene: TRBV7-2
d_gene: NA

CDR3aa: CASSGLAGDTGELFF
CDR3nt: TGTGCCAGCAGCGGACTAGCGGGGGACACCGGGGAGCTGTTTTTT
j_gene: TRBJ2-2
len: 15
abundance: few
v_gene: TRBV2
d_gene: TRBD2

CDR3aa: CSVTGRVLDEQYF
CDR3nt: TGCAGCGTCACCGGCAGGGTACTCGACGAGCAGTACTTC
j_gene: TRBJ2-7
len: 13
abundance: NA
v_gene: TRBV29-1
d_gene: NA

CDR3aa: CSARGRSGVYGYTF
CDR3nt: TGCAGTGCTAGAGGTAGAAGTGGGGTCTACGGCTACACCTTC
j_gene: TRBJ1-2
len: 14
abundance: NA
v_gene: TRBV20-1
d_gene: NA

CDR3aa: CASSLSLFYEQYF
CDR3nt: TGTGCCAGCAGCTTGTCACTGTTCTACGAGCAGTACTTC
j_gene: TRBJ2-7
len: 13
abundance: NA
v_gene: TRBV7-2
d_gene: NA

CDR3aa: CASLPDTGANVLTF
CDR3nt: TGTGCCAGCCTACCGGACACAGGGGCCAACGTCCTGACTTTC
j_gene: TRBJ2-6
len: 14
abundance: NA
v_gene: TRBV18
d_gene: NA

CDR3aa: CASSVTTNTGELFF
CDR3nt: TGTGCCAGTAGTGTCACTACAAACACCGGGGAGCTGTTTTTT
j_gene: TRBJ2-2
len: 14
abundance: once
v_gene: TRBV19
d_gene: NA

CDR3aa: CASSQGQGAGYTF
CDR3nt: TGTGCCAGCAGCCAAGGACAGGGGGCTGGCTACACCTTC
j_gene: TRBJ1-2
len: 13
abundance: few
v_gene: TRBV3-1
d_gene: TRBD1

CDR3aa: CASSQDLAPNIQYF
CDR3nt: TGCGCCAGCAGCCAAGACCTAGCGCCCAACATTCAGTACTTC
j_gene: TRBJ2-4
len: 14
abundance: NA
v_gene: TRBV4-3
d_gene: NA

CDR3aa: CASSQVSGGPGNTIYF
CDR3nt: TGTGCCAGCAGCCAAGTGTCAGGGGGCCCTGGAAACACCATATATTTT
j_gene: TRBJ1-3
len: 16
abundance: NA
v_gene: TRBV14
d_gene: TRBD1

CDR3aa: CSAADGTSGNNEQFF
CDR3nt: TGCAGTGCTGCTGACGGGACTAGCGGCAACAATGAGCAGTTCTTC
j_gene: TRBJ2-1
len: 15
abundance: NA
v_gene: TRBV20-1
d_gene: TRBD2

CDR3aa: CSAVAGAKPTYEQYF
CDR3nt: TGCAGTGCGGTAGCGGGGGCAAAGCCCACCTACGAGCAGTACTTC
j_gene: TRBJ2-7
len: 15
abundance: NA
v_gene: TRBV20-1
d_gene: TRBD2

CDR3aa: CASTLKGGGTGAEAFF
CDR3nt: TGTGCCAGCACACTAAAAGGCGGGGGGACTGGAGCTGAAGCTTTCTTT
j_gene: TRBJ1-1
len: 16
abundance: few
v_gene: TRBV12-3/TRBV12-4
d_gene: NA

CDR3aa: CASSLGGTQETQYF
CDR3nt: TGTGCCAGCAGCTTAGGCGGGACCCAAGAGACCCAGTACTTC
j_gene: TRBJ2-5
len: 14
abundance: NA
v_gene: TRBV7-2
d_gene: NA

CDR3aa: CATSRDLVSLETQYF
CDR3nt: TGTGCCACCAGCAGAGATCTGGTTAGCTTAGAGACCCAGTACTTC
j_gene: TRBJ2-5
len: 15
abundance: few
v_gene: TRBV15
d_gene: NA

CDR3aa: CASSLAGSQYEQYF
CDR3nt: TGTGCCAGCAGCTTAGCGGGGTCACAGTACGAGCAGTACTTC
j_gene: TRBJ2-7
len: 14
abundance: few
v_gene: TRBV7-2
d_gene: NA

CDR3aa: CASRMTDAEPQHF
CDR3nt: TGTGCCAGCAGGATGACAGATGCGGAGCCCCAGCATTTT
j_gene: TRBJ1-5
len: 13
abundance: NA
v_gene: TRBV6-5
d_gene: NA

CDR3aa: CASSEVENTEAFF
CDR3nt: TGTGCCAGCAGTGAGGTCGAGAACACTGAAGCTTTCTTT
j_gene: TRBJ1-1
len: 13
abundance: few
v_gene: TRBV2
d_gene: NA